These 28 T cell receptor beta chains originate from one sample sequenced in a study of T cell responses to AZD1222 COVID-19 vaccine. Libraries were prepared by immunoSEQ multiplex PCR; TCRdb keeps only in-frame clonotypes and omits some of them. This table holds about 140,000 clones, about 90% found once. The starting material was peripheral blood, obtained 28 days after the second AZD1222 dose. These receptors originate from an adult who received the AZD1222 COVID-19 vaccine.

The count of this clone is one. The chain uses TRBV6-2 or TRBV6-3 and TRBJ2-7; tentatively, D is TRBD1 (6 bases). Germline V gene data show CDR1 as MNHEY and CDR2 as SVGEGT. Trimming cost V 2 bases and J 0 bases, with 17 bases left between them. The CDR3 spans 17 residues. The DNA for the CDR3 is TGTGCCAGCAGTTACGTAGCCCGGGACACCGACTCCTACGAGCAGTACTTC. Its protein product is CASSYVARDTDSYEQYF.

This chain connects TRBV5-4 to TRBJ1-3; maybe TRBD1 (6 bases). Trimming left V 4 bases short and J 0 bases short, with 11 bases between. Germline loops: CDR1 SGHNT, CDR2 YYREEE (reference sequence). The CDR3 spans 15 residues. As DNA, the CDR3 is TGTGCCAGCAGCATTCGGACAGTCTCTGGAAACACCATATATTTT. Translating it yields CASSIRTVSGNTIYF. The complete variable domain, with remaining parts taken from reference TRBV5-4 and TRBJ1-3, reads ETGVTQSPTHLIKTRGQQVTLRCSSQSGHNTVSWYQQALGQGPQFIFQYYREEENGRGNFPPRFSGLQFPNYSSELNVNALELDDSALYLCASSIRTVSGNTIYFGEGSWLTVV.

The chain links TRBV28 to TRBJ1-3; D is perhaps TRBD1 (5 bases). This CDR3 spans 15 amino acids. Germline CDR1 MDHEN, CDR2 SYDVKM. Trimming removed 6 bases at V and 4 bases at J, with 16 bases between. In DNA, the CDR3 is TGTGCCAGCAGAGATACAGGTCTTCGGGGAAACACCATATATTTT. It codes for CASRDTGLRGNTIYF. Based on the CDR3 plus reference TRBV28 and TRBJ1-3, the full variable domain is DVKVTQSSRYLVKRTGEKVFLECVQDMDHENMFWYRQDPGLGLRLIYFSYDVKMKEKGDIPEGYSVSREKKERFSLILESASTNQTSMYLCASRDTGLRGNTIYFGEGSWLTVV.

The DNA for the CDR3 is TGTGCCAGCAGCGTAGGACTCAAGAATTCACCCCTCCACTTT. It specifies CASSVGLKNSPLHF. The chain recombines TRBV9 with TRBJ1-6; D gene uncertain. The CDR3 is made up of 14 amino acids. Germline lookup yields CDR1 SGDLS and CDR2 YYNGEE. The ends were cut back, 0 bases at V and 7 bases at J, with 8 bases in the middle.

CDR3 bases: TGTGCCAGCAGCTTGGAGCTAGCGGGGGGGCGGGAGACCCAGTACTTC. Its protein product is CASSLELAGGRETQYF. The rearrangement links TRBV5-4 to TRBJ2-5; 12 bases are a match to TRBD2. The CDR3 loop spans 16 amino acids. Trimming at V came to 0 bases and at J to 5 bases, leaving 5 bases not matched to a gene. The germline CDR1 and CDR2 sequences are SGHNT and YYREEE (reference sequence).

This clone was recorded once. The chain couples TRBV5-1 to TRBJ2-2; 7 bases are a match to TRBD1. Per germline, CDR1 SGHRS and CDR2 YFSETQ. The ends lost 0 bases at V and 7 bases at J; junction bases unmatched: 12. The CDR3 is 17 amino acids. CDR3 bases: TGCGCCAGCAGCTTGGCATCCCAGCTGGCAGGGGGCGGGGAGCTGTTTTTT. This translates into CASSLASQLAGGGELFF. The full variable domain, in which reference TRBV5-1 and TRBJ2-2 provide the parts outside the CDR3, is KAGVTQTPRYLIKTRGQQVTLSCSPISGHRSVSWYQQTPGQGLQFLFEYFSETQRNKGNFPGRFSGRQFSNSRSEMNVSTLELGDSALYLCASSLASQLAGGGELFFGEGSRLTVL.

The chain carries TRBV2 and TRBJ1-3; D perhaps matches TRBD1 (5 bases). This CDR3 spans 14 amino acids. V shed 6 bases and J shed 2 bases, with 11 bases lying between them. Per germline, CDR1 SNHLY and CDR2 FYNNEI. CDR3 coding DNA: TGTGCCAGCAGGCCCAGGGTGGCTGGAAACACCATATATTTT. Translated: CASRPRVAGNTIYF.

The chain uses TRBV6-5 and TRBJ1-4; D is ambiguous. CDR3 length equals 15 residues. Between the trimmed V and J ends, which lost 2 bases and 9 bases, there was a span of 16 bases. Germline CDR1 is MNHEY and CDR2 is SVGAGI. CDR3 loop: CASSYVTTGIKKLFF. In DNA form, the CDR3 reads TGTGCCAGCAGTTACGTTACGACGGGCATAAAAAAACTGTTTTTT.

The V gene is TRBV28, the J gene TRBJ2-7; D unresolved. CDR1 is MDHEN and CDR2 is SYDVKM in the germline V gene. The CDR3 has 13 residues. V was trimmed by 1 base and J by 7 bases, leaving 11 bases between them. CDR3 sequence: CASSLYPSVEQYF. The CDR3 DNA sequence: TGTGCCAGCAGTTTATACCCTAGTGTAGAGCAGTACTTC.

The gene calls are TRBV23-1 and TRBJ1-6; possibly TRBD1 for D (6 bases). TRBV23-1 is flagged as an ORF with uncertain function. The CDR3 spans 19 residues. Trimming shortened V by 4 bases and J by 4 bases, and 23 bases separated the two germline ends. CDR3 DNA: TGCGCCAGCAGTCGAGATAATGGGGGGCGCGAGGGGTATAATTCACCCCTCCACTTT. This encodes CASSRDNGGREGYNSPLHF.

The CDR3 bases are TGTGCCAGCAGCGTAGCTCCCGCCGGGACAGGGGGCCTCAATGAGCAGTTCTTC. It translates to CASSVAPAGTGGLNEQFF. V and J are TRBV9 and TRBJ2-1; 12 bases agree with TRBD1. After removal of 0 bases from V and 6 bases from J, the junction contained 10 bases not matched to a gene. Per germline, CDR1 SGDLS and CDR2 YYNGEE. The CDR3 loop spans 18 amino acids.

This chain links TRBV10-3 with TRBJ2-5; D remains unclear. Trimming left V 10 bases short and J 2 bases short, with 2 bases between. CDR3 length equals 9 residues. CDR1 ENHRY and CDR2 SYGVKD come from the germline V gene. The CDR3 here is CATQETQYF. The CDR3 DNA follows: TGTGCCACACAAGAGACCCAGTACTTC.

The chain uses TRBV11-3 and TRBJ1-1; no definite D call. Germline loops: CDR1 SGHNT, CDR2 YENEEA. The CDR3 is 13 amino acids. V dropped 4 bases and J dropped 1 base, with 7 bases sitting between them. The CDR3 region has the DNA TGTGCCAGCAGCTCCGCCCCGAACACTGAAGCTTTCTTT. Its translation is CASSSAPNTEAFF.

CDR3 protein: CASSPYRVTGELFF. The CDR3 DNA sequence: TGTGCCAGCAGCCCATATCGGGTTACCGGGGAGCTGTTTTTT. This sequence joins TRBV28 and TRBJ2-2; D unclear. The CDR3 loop spans 14 amino acids. Trimming removed 6 bases from V and 5 bases from J, with 13 bases in between. CDR1 and CDR2 from the germline V gene are MDHEN and SYDVKM.

V gene TRBV19 combines with J gene TRBJ1-5; possible D gene TRBD1, 5 bases. V lost 4 bases, J lost 1 base, and 14 bases lay in between. The CDR3 consists of 16 residues. Germline CDR1 is LNHDA and CDR2 is SQIVND (reference sequence). The CDR3 bases are TGTGCCAGTAGTACCCAGGTTGGGGCGAGCAATCAGCCCCAGCATTTT. This translates into CASSTQVGASNQPQHF.

The chain uses TRBV19 and TRBJ2-7, with 9 nucleotides matching TRBD1. The V and J ends lost 3 bases and 5 bases, in that order; junction bases with no gene match: 5. CDR3 length equals 14 residues. Germline-derived CDR1 and CDR2 are LNHDA and SQIVND (reference sequence). Here the CDR3 reads CASSMGQGFNEQYF. For the CDR3, the DNA is TGTGCCAGTAGTATGGGACAGGGTTTTAACGAGCAGTACTTC.

This chain connects TRBV11-3 to TRBJ2-3; 8 nucleotides match TRBD2. After removal of 5 bases from V and 2 bases from J, the junction contained 9 bases not matched to a gene. The germline CDR1 and CDR2 sequences are SGHNT and YENEEA. The CDR3 contains 16 residues. The CDR3 loop is CASSGGLAHYTDTQYF. In nucleotides, the CDR3 is TGTGCCAGCAGCGGAGGACTAGCCCACTACACAGATACGCAGTATTTT.

This chain joins TRBV7-2 and TRBJ1-6, with 10 bases identical to TRBD1. The V gene end was trimmed by 5 bases and the J gene end by 9 bases; junction bases not matched to a gene: 13. Germline CDR1 and CDR2: SGHTA and FQGNSA. The length of the CDR3 is 17 residues. Written as DNA, the CDR3 is TGTGCCAGCAGCACCGGGACAGGGGTTTTCGGAGCTTCACCCCTCCACTTT. Translated, it gives CASSTGTGVFGASPLHF.

The chain combines TRBV25-1 with TRBJ1-2, with 7 bases aligning to TRBD1. Trimming removed 1 base from V and 0 bases from J; junction bases left unmatched: 2. The germline gives CDR1 MGHDK, CDR2 SYGVNS. The CDR3 runs 15 residues. The CDR3 is CASSESGGANYGYTF. The CDR3 DNA is TGTGCCAGCAGTGAATCAGGGGGGGCTAACTATGGCTACACCTTC.

J is TRBJ1-5 and V is TRBV2; the match to TRBD1 covers 7 bases. Germline loops: CDR1 SNHLY, CDR2 FYNNEI. J gave up 7 bases and V 1 base, and 7 bases lay outside the gene matches. This CDR3 is 15 amino acids long. The CDR3 coding sequence is TGTGCCAGCAGTGAAGGTTCGACAGGGTACCAGCCCCAGCATTTT. Amino acids: CASSEGSTGYQPQHF.

This rearrangement joins TRBV28 to TRBJ1-6, with no clear D. Trimming shortened V by 3 bases and J by 10 bases, and 4 bases separated the two germline ends. Germline CDR1 is MDHEN and CDR2 is SYDVKM. The CDR3 extends over 11 amino acids. The chain's CDR3 is CASSFNSPLHF. Here the CDR3 DNA reads TGTGCCAGCAGTTTTAACTCACCCCTCCACTTT.

The genes are TRBV5-4 and TRBJ1-2; possible D gene TRBD1, 5 bases. CDR3 length equals 14 residues. The V end was cut by 9 bases, the J end by 5 bases, with 20 bases between. CDR1 and CDR2 (germline): SGHNT, YYREEE (reference sequence). Here the CDR3 reads CATPTGEEGYGYTF. DNA of the CDR3: TGTGCCACCCCGACGGGGGAAGAGGGGTATGGCTACACCTTC. The variable domain in full, with the rest retrieved from reference TRBV5-4 and TRBJ1-2, is ETGVTQSPTHLIKTRGQQVTLRCSSQSGHNTVSWYQQALGQGPQFIFQYYREEENGRGNFPPRFSGLQFPNYSSELNVNALELDDSALYLCATPTGEEGYGYTFGSGTRLTVV.

The J gene is TRBJ1-4, the V gene TRBV28; 11 nucleotides match TRBD1. This CDR3 region has 16 residues. The germline CDR1 and CDR2 sequences are MDHEN and SYDVKM. V shed 7 bases, J shed 8 bases, and the junction held 12 bases outside the gene matches. CDR3 DNA sequence: TGTGCCAGCACCACCGGGACAGGGGGGTTGGGCGAAAAACTGTTTTTT. It translates to CASTTGTGGLGEKLFF.

This CDR3 reads CASSRLAGGKTQYF. The DNA of the CDR3 is TGTGCCAGCAGCCGACTAGCGGGGGGTAAGACCCAGTACTTC. The chain couples TRBV5-4 to TRBJ2-5; 13 positions match TRBD2. Germline lookup yields CDR1 SGHNT and CDR2 YYREEE (reference sequence). J was trimmed by 6 bases and V by 4 bases; bases with no gene match: 3. The CDR3 runs 14 residues.

The chain couples TRBV30 to TRBJ2-2, with D uncertain. The CDR3 is 15 amino acids. CDR1 is GTSNPN, CDR2 SVGIG, per germline (reference sequence). V lost 0 bases to trimming and J lost 2 bases, with 10 bases between them. CDR3: CAWSVHGGNTGELFF. CDR3 bases: TGTGCCTGGAGTGTACATGGCGGAAACACCGGGGAGCTGTTTTTT. The complete variable domain, with remaining parts taken from reference TRBV30 and TRBJ2-2, reads SQTIHQWPATLVQPVGSPLSLECTVEGTSNPNLYWYRQAAGRGLQLLFYSVGIGQISSEVPQNLSASRPQDRQFILSSKKLLLSDSGFYLCAWSVHGGNTGELFFGEGSRLTVL.

This clone occurred a few times. The chain couples TRBV28 to TRBJ1-1, with D perhaps matching TRBD1 (6 bases). Germline V gives CDR1 MDHEN, CDR2 SYDVKM. The CDR3 contains 14 residues. The V end was cut by 6 bases, the J end by 4 bases, with 15 bases between. The CDR3 DNA sequence: TGTGCCAGCAGGCCTCCTCAGGGGACCACTGAAGCTTTCTTT. Translating it yields CASRPPQGTTEAFF.

This clone was seen a single time. The gene calls are TRBV7-9 and TRBJ1-5; 8 positions match TRBD1. Looked up from germline, CDR1 is SEHNR and CDR2 is FQNEAQ (reference sequence). V lost 1 base, J lost 0 bases, and 8 bases stayed unmatched. The CDR3 spans 18 residues. The CDR3 spells CASSLGDRGLSSNQPQHF. For the CDR3, the DNA is TGTGCCAGCAGCTTAGGAGACAGGGGATTGAGTAGCAATCAGCCCCAGCATTTT.

CDR3 loop: CASSPGTAYNEQFF. In nucleotides, the CDR3 is TGTGCCAGCAGCCCCGGGACAGCGTACAATGAGCAGTTCTTC. The rearrangement joins TRBV5-4 to TRBJ2-1; 7 bases fit TRBD1. The CDR3 spans 14 residues. Looked up from germline, CDR1 is SGHNT and CDR2 is YYREEE (reference sequence). The J segment lost 4 bases and the V segment lost 4 bases, leaving 5 bases of the junction unmatched.